This T cell receptor (beta chain) stems from a study of shared clonotypes between healthy human individuals. About the study: Each donor's CD8 memory used one plate, CD8 naive two, each CD4 subset three.

General study points: The authors expected sequencing depth to affect clonotype sharing among donors.

Donation came from healthy HIV-negative adults that had no recent acute infections or vaccinations. A CD45RA+ naive subset and a CD45RA-negative memory subset were split from CD4+ cells. Here immunoSEQ multiplex PCR was the method, and the copy in TCRdb shows in-frame clones only, minus some. This table holds about 1.1 million clones, 75% to 80% found once. As concerns this clone: The antigen remains unidentified.

The TCR sequence derives from a man aged 18 to 29 in good health. Some clones in this sample may be carry-over from other donors' samples. The sequencing sample was made of memory CD4+ T cells from PBMCs. Subset in this sample: CD45RA-negative fraction.

The CDR3, as DNA: TGTGCCAGCAGCCAGAATGGGGGAGATACGCAGTATTTT. Amino acids: CASSQNGGDTQYF. The genes are TRBV11-2 and TRBJ2-3, with D perhaps TRBD1 or TRBD2 (5 bases each). This CDR3 region has 13 residues. V lost 5 bases and J 5 bases, leaving 11 bases between the germline ends. Germline values: CDR1 SGHAT, CDR2 FQNNGV.